What follows are 16 T cell receptor beta chains derived from one specimen sequenced in a study of T cell responses to AZD1222 COVID-19 vaccine. The data were produced by immunoSEQ multiplex PCR, yet TCRdb's version contains in-frame clones alone and is incomplete. The sample includes some 80,000 clones, 85% to 90% of them seen just once. The specimen comprised peripheral blood, sampled on day 0 of AZD1222 vaccination. These TCRs come from an adult in good health.

The J gene is TRBJ1-4, the V gene TRBV19; tentative D call: TRBD1 (5 bases). Trimming stripped 3 bases from V and 5 bases from J, with 13 bases between. This CDR3 has 15 amino acids. CDR1 is LNHDA, CDR2 SQIVND, per germline (reference sequence). The DNA of the CDR3 is TGTGCCAGTAGTATCGCGGCAGGGATAAATGAAAAACTGTTTTTT. As protein: CASSIAAGINEKLFF.

The chain has TRBV2 and TRBJ2-1, with D possibly matching TRBD2 (6 bases). V lost 0 bases, J lost 7 bases, and 16 bases lay in between. In germline, CDR1 is SNHLY, CDR2 FYNNEI. This CDR3 is 16 amino acids long. CDR3 loop: CASSEARVAVGNEQFF. As DNA, the CDR3 is TGTGCCAGCAGTGAAGCTAGGGTAGCGGTGGGGAATGAGCAGTTCTTC.

This chain joins TRBV6-1 and TRBJ2-7, with D hard to call. Germline V gives CDR1 MNHNS, CDR2 SASEGT. Trimming pared 1 base from V and 7 bases from J, leaving 5 bases between. The CDR3 covers 11 residues. CDR3 residues: CASSEGWEQYF. As DNA, the CDR3 is TGTGCCAGCAGTGAAGGGTGGGAGCAGTACTTC.

V is TRBV7-8 and J is TRBJ1-1; no firm D call. Trimming removed 1 base at V and 4 bases at J, with 4 bases between. Germline CDR1 is SGHVS and CDR2 is FQNEAQ. This CDR3 comprises 12 residues. The DNA for the CDR3 is TGTGCCAGCAGCTTAGGCGTCACTGAAGCTTTCTTT. It translates to CASSLGVTEAFF.

This clone was observed a single time. The chain couples TRBV7-9 to TRBJ1-2, with TRBD1 matching 7 bases. The CDR3 is made up of 14 amino acids. V was pared by 1 base and J by 4 bases, with 3 bases of the junction left unmatched. From germline, CDR1 is SEHNR and CDR2 FQNEAQ (reference sequence). CDR3 protein: CASSLGQGSYGYTF. Written as DNA, the CDR3 is TGTGCCAGCAGCTTAGGACAGGGTAGCTATGGCTACACCTTC.

This clone was seen more than once but under ten times. The CDR3 region has the DNA TGTGCCACCAGCAGAGATCCGGGAAACACCATATATTTT. Residues: CATSRDPGNTIYF. V usage is TRBV15 and J usage is TRBJ1-3; D is ambiguous. The CDR3 has 13 residues. The ends were cut back, 0 bases at V and 4 bases at J, with 4 bases in the middle. Per the germline V gene, CDR1 is LNHNV and CDR2 is YYDKDF (reference sequence).

This rearrangement joins TRBV19 to TRBJ1-1; TRBD1 might be the D (6 bases). The CDR3 totals 14 residues. Trimming shortened V by 6 bases and J by 1 base, and 12 bases separated the two germline ends. Germline CDR1 LNHDA, CDR2 SQIVND (reference sequence). The CDR3: CASRQGIGNTEAFF. DNA for the CDR3: TGTGCCAGTAGACAGGGTATTGGGAACACTGAAGCTTTCTTT.

The DNA of the CDR3 is TGTGCCAGCAGTTACCGGTGGGCGACTAATGAAAAACTGTTTTTT. This gives the protein CASSYRWATNEKLFF. This chain uses TRBV6-2 or TRBV6-3 with TRBJ1-4; D remains ambiguous. V was trimmed by 2 bases and J by 2 bases, leaving 9 bases between them. The germline V gene has CDR1 MNHEY and CDR2 SVGEGT. This CDR3 comprises 15 residues.

The chain combines TRBV4-1 with TRBJ1-6, with unresolved D. Deletions cut 1 base from V and 9 bases from J, with 16 bases between. This CDR3 is 16 amino acids long. Germline CDR1 is MGHRA and CDR2 is YSYEKL. Here the CDR3 reads CASSQVQVRVGSPLHF. In DNA, the CDR3 is TGCGCCAGCAGCCAAGTTCAGGTCAGAGTCGGTTCACCCCTCCACTTT.

The chain links TRBV7-2 to TRBJ2-1; 8 bases align to TRBD2. The CDR3 loop spans 13 amino acids. The junction had 4 bases not matched to a gene; V was cut back by 8 bases and J by 4 bases. Germline CDR1 SGHTA, CDR2 FQGNSA. Here the CDR3 reads CASPAGAYNEQFF. The CDR3 coding sequence is TGTGCCAGCCCAGCGGGGGCTTACAATGAGCAGTTCTTC.

The V call is TRBV15, the J call TRBJ1-5; D gene ambiguous. From germline, CDR1 is LNHNV and CDR2 YYDKDF (reference sequence). V was cut by 3 bases and J by 4 bases, with 10 bases left in between. The CDR3 runs to 14 residues. CDR3 residues: CATSSRPGNQPQHF. CDR3 nucleotides: TGTGCCACCAGCAGCCGGCCTGGGAATCAGCCCCAGCATTTT. Drawing the rest from reference TRBV15 and TRBJ1-5, the complete variable domain is DAMVIQNPRYQVTQFGKPVTLSCSQTLNHNVMYWYQQKSSQAPKLLFHYYDKDFNNEADTPDNFQSRRPNTSFCFLDIRSPGLGDTAMYLCATSSRPGNQPQHFGDGTRLSIL.

The V call is TRBV6-2 or TRBV6-3, the J call TRBJ1-2; a weak D match, TRBD1 (6 bases). V lost 2 bases to trimming and J lost 7 bases, with 8 bases between them. Germline CDR1 MNHEY, CDR2 SVGEGT. This CDR3 has 12 residues. In nucleotides, the CDR3 is TGTGCCAGCAGTTACAGGACAGCTGGCTACACCTTC. It is translated as CASSYRTAGYTF.

J is TRBJ1-5 and V is TRBV27, with 9 bases fitting TRBD1. The CDR3 consists of 16 residues. After removal of 5 bases from V and 6 bases from J, the junction contained 11 bases not matched to a gene. Germline V lookup: CDR1 MNHEY, CDR2 SMNVEV (reference sequence). This CDR3 reads CASSTKGQGVSQPQHF. CDR3 bases: TGTGCCAGCAGTACCAAGGGACAGGGAGTATCTCAGCCCCAGCATTTT.

This chain links TRBV29-1 with TRBJ1-2; D remains unclear. This CDR3 has 10 residues. Trimming removed 8 bases at V and 6 bases at J, with 10 bases between. Germline V CDR1 and CDR2: SQVTM, ANQGSEA. CDR3 residues: CSTLTNGYTF. CDR3 DNA sequence: TGCAGCACTTTGACGAATGGCTACACCTTC.

This chain uses TRBV5-1 with TRBJ1-3; possibly TRBD1 for D (5 bases). The CDR3 loop spans 16 amino acids. The V end lost 3 bases, the J end lost 0 bases, and 13 bases lay between the germline ends. In germline, CDR1 is SGHRS, CDR2 YFSETQ. In DNA form, the CDR3 reads TGCGCCAGCAGCTACTCGGACACGAGCTCTGGAAACACCATATATTTT. Translated, it gives CASSYSDTSSGNTIYF.

The V call is TRBV7-8, the J call TRBJ1-1, with 12 bases that match TRBD1. The CDR3 covers 14 residues. The V segment lost 4 bases and the J segment 7 bases; nucleotides outside the gene matches: 4. Per germline, CDR1 SGHVS and CDR2 FQNEAQ. CDR3 in DNA: TGTGCCAGCAGCTCGGGACAGGGGGCTGTTGAAGCTTTCTTT. It is translated as CASSSGQGAVEAFF. The whole variable domain, remainder taken from reference TRBV7-8 and TRBJ1-1, is GAGVSQSPRYKVAKRGQDVALRCDPISGHVSLFWYQQALGQGPEFLTYFQNEAQLDKSGLPSDRFFAERPEGSVSTLKIQRTQQEDSAVYLCASSSGQGAVEAFFGQGTRLTVV.